This TCR beta chain appears in the sequencing data of a study of T cells in Graves' hyperthyroidism and ophthalmopathy. Overall study findings and caveats: It was a median roughly six months before onset that the model predicted ophthalmopathy.

Trimming at V came to 1 base and at J to 7 bases, leaving 6 bases not matched to a gene. The CDR3 is 15 amino acids. CDR1 SGHNT and CDR2 YENEEA come from the germline V gene. This clonotype was detected ten times or more. Antigen unknown. Active moderate-to-severe ophthalmopathy, Clinical Activity Score at least 3, NOSPECS at least 4, under 3 months' duration. Extraction of PBMCs used roughly 9.6 ml of fresh peripheral blood. Amplification targeted TCR beta CDR3 regions from RNA transcripts. The HTBI set primed first-round TCR CDR3 RT-PCR. TCRdb redid the calling of the multiplex PCR reads with MiXCR, one entry per CDR3 protein. The repertoire includes about 610,000 distinct CDR3 sequences, about a sixth of them detected once, and more than 3% sits in the top ten.

This receptor was obtained from a woman between 40 and 50 years old with Graves' ophthalmopathy. The rearrangement joins TRBV11-3 to TRBJ2-1; the match to TRBD1 covers 8 bases. Sequenced material: blood. Written as DNA, the CDR3 is TGTGCCAGCAGCTTAGGACAGGGGTTGTGGAATGAGCAGTTCTTC. Amino acids: CASSLGQGLWNEQFF.